The 19 T cell receptor beta chains below were found in one sample sequenced in a study of T cell responses to AZD1222 COVID-19 vaccine. This table comes from immunoSEQ multiplex PCR, and its TCRdb copy is limited to in-frame clones, with some not included. The table has 200,000 to 250,000 clones, approximately 94% seen once. The sequencing used peripheral blood, collected 28 days after the second dose of the MenACWY control vaccine. The receptors stem from an adult who received the MenACWY meningococcal vaccine as a control.

The V call is TRBV7-9, the J call TRBJ2-1; 8 bases agree with TRBD1. This CDR3 region has 15 residues. With V trimmed by 2 bases and J by 9 bases, 9 bases remained unmatched. Per germline, CDR1 SEHNR and CDR2 FQNEAQ (reference sequence). CDR3 loop: CASSLSWTGNTEQFF. The CDR3 DNA reads as TGTGCCAGCAGCTTAAGTTGGACAGGGAACACTGAGCAGTTCTTC.

Here the CDR3 reads CSVGQGDLYEQYF. The CDR3 region has the DNA TGCAGCGTTGGGCAGGGAGACCTCTACGAGCAGTACTTC. The chain uses TRBV29-1 and TRBJ2-7; D may be TRBD1 or TRBD2 (5 bases each). Looked up from germline, CDR1 is SQVTM and CDR2 is ANQGSEA. The CDR3 covers 13 residues. V lost 4 bases and J 3 bases, leaving 13 bases between the germline ends.

V gene TRBV27 combines with J gene TRBJ2-2; 9 bases are shared with TRBD1. V shed 6 bases and J 3 bases; nucleotides not matched to a gene: 8. From germline, CDR1 is MNHEY and CDR2 SMNVEV (reference sequence). The CDR3 totals 16 residues. The CDR3 bases are TGTGCCAGCAGAAAGCGGACAGGGGACTACACCGGGGAGCTGTTTTTT. Protein product: CASRKRTGDYTGELFF.

The chain uses TRBV11-2 and TRBJ1-2; D unclear. The germline CDR1 and CDR2 sequences are SGHAT and FQNNGV. V lost 0 bases and J lost 7, with 9 bases in between. The CDR3 spans 13 residues. This chain's CDR3 is CASSLENEAGYTF. In nucleotides, the CDR3 is TGTGCCAGCAGCTTAGAGAACGAGGCTGGCTACACCTTC.

The rearrangement links TRBV4-3 to TRBJ1-4, with D perhaps matching TRBD1 (5 bases). Germline V gene sequence: CDR1 LGHNA, CDR2 YSLEER. Trimming stripped 0 bases from V and 0 bases from J, with 11 bases between. This CDR3 spans 17 amino acids. DNA of the CDR3: TGCGCCAGCAGCCAAGAAGGGGACCTTGCAACTAATGAAAAACTGTTTTTT. This gives the protein CASSQEGDLATNEKLFF.

This clone showed up just once. This chain links TRBV28 with TRBJ2-2; 14 bases match TRBD2. J lost 4 bases, V lost 3 bases, and 4 bases had no gene match. Germline values: CDR1 MDHEN, CDR2 SYDVKM. The CDR3 spans 17 residues. CDR3 sequence (DNA): TGTGCCAGCAGTTTCCCCGGACTAGCGGGGGGCACCGGGGAGCTGTTTTTT. This codes for CASSFPGLAGGTGELFF.

The V call is TRBV5-6, the J call TRBJ2-7, with D maybe TRBD1 (6 bases). The CDR3 length is 15 residues. CDR1 SGHDT and CDR2 YYEEEE come from the germline V gene. The germline V and J ends were trimmed by 3 bases and 6 bases, with 19 bases remaining between them. DNA of the CDR3: TGTGCCAGCAGCTCCGTACAGGGTTCTACGTCCGAGCAGTACTTC. It translates to CASSSVQGSTSEQYF.

This chain links TRBV19 with TRBJ1-2; TRBD1 matches at 9 bases. The length of the CDR3 is 11 residues. CDR1 is LNHDA and CDR2 is SQIVND in the germline V gene (reference sequence). V lost 7 bases, J lost 7 bases, and 1 base stayed unmatched. The DNA of the CDR3 is TGTGCCAGTATGGGACAGGGTGGCTACACCTTC. This translates into CASMGQGGYTF.

This clone qualifies as medium-sized. V usage is TRBV7-8 and J usage is TRBJ2-6; the D is unclear. CDR1 and CDR2 (germline): SGHVS, FQNEAQ. This CDR3 contains 15 residues. Trimming stripped 5 bases from V and 1 base from J, with 9 bases between. This CDR3 reads CASSRGFSGANVLTF. As DNA, the CDR3 is TGTGCCAGCAGCCGAGGTTTTTCTGGGGCCAACGTCCTGACTTTC.

The V call is TRBV6-2 or TRBV6-3, the J call TRBJ2-1, with D unresolved. Germline V CDR1 and CDR2: MNHEY, SVGEGT. This CDR3 has 14 amino acids. V was clipped by 5 bases and J by 4 bases, with 12 bases between them. The CDR3 nucleotides read TGTGCCAGCAGTCCCCGGACCCCTTACAATGAGCAGTTCTTC. This sequence encodes CASSPRTPYNEQFF.

This rearrangement joins TRBV25-1 to TRBJ1-1; TRBD1 is a possible D gene (5 bases). Trimming cost V 6 bases and J 6 bases, with 23 bases left between them. CDR3 length equals 16 residues. Per germline, CDR1 MGHDK and CDR2 SYGVNS. Here the CDR3 DNA reads TGTGCCAGCAGACAATTAAGGGGACCTGAGGGCTCTGAAGCTTTCTTT. This gives the protein CASRQLRGPEGSEAFF.

This chain connects TRBV6-5 to TRBJ1-5, with D unresolved. Trimming removed 3 bases at V and 5 bases at J, with 11 bases between. The CDR3 covers 14 residues. Germline CDR1 is MNHEY and CDR2 is SVGAGI. CDR3 in amino acids: CASSYLGGDQPQHF. The CDR3 coding sequence is TGTGCCAGCAGTTATCTAGGCGGGGATCAGCCCCAGCATTTT.

V usage is TRBV5-4 and J usage is TRBJ1-2; D not certain. CDR1 and CDR2 (germline): SGHNT, YYREEE (reference sequence). The CDR3 loop spans 14 amino acids. Trimming pared 0 bases from V and 7 bases from J, leaving 13 bases between. Here the CDR3 DNA reads TGTGCCAGCAGCTTGGGGGTGGAGGAAGGTGGCTACACCTTC. Its translation is CASSLGVEEGGYTF.

The genes are TRBV13 and TRBJ2-7; 7 bases fit TRBD1. After removal of 2 bases from V and 2 bases from J, the junction contained 6 bases not matched to a gene. The CDR3 runs 15 residues. Germline V gene sequence: CDR1 PRHDT, CDR2 FYEKMQ (reference sequence). As DNA, the CDR3 is TGTGCCAGCAGCTTACGCGGACAGGCGACCTACGAGCAGTACTTC. Encoded protein: CASSLRGQATYEQYF. Based on the CDR3 plus reference TRBV13 and TRBJ2-7, the full variable domain is AAGVIQSPRHLIKEKRETATLKCYPIPRHDTVYWYQQGPGQDPQFLISFYEKMQSDKGSIPDRFSAQQFSDYHSELNMSSLELGDSALYFCASSLRGQATYEQYFGPGTRLTVT.

CDR3 sequence reads: CASSLPISAGELFF. The CDR3 nucleotides read TGTGCCAGCAGCTTACCAATAAGCGCCGGGGAGCTGTTTTTT. The V and J genes are TRBV11-3 and TRBJ2-2; D is unclear. The CDR3 totals 14 residues. The V and J ends lost 2 bases and 6 bases respectively, with 10 bases between them. The germline gives CDR1 SGHNT, CDR2 YENEEA.

The chain has TRBV27 and TRBJ2-7, with 10 positions matching TRBD2. The CDR3 is 16 residues long. Losses at the gene ends were 5 bases for V and 0 bases for J; bases not matched to a gene: 7. Per germline, CDR1 MNHEY and CDR2 SMNVEV (reference sequence). The CDR3: CASSPTSGVLSYEQYF. The CDR3 nucleotides read TGTGCCAGCAGTCCAACTAGCGGGGTCCTCTCCTACGAGCAGTACTTC.

The chain recombines TRBV6-5 with TRBJ2-7; TRBD1 matches at 9 bases. The V gene's germline CDR1 is MNHEY and CDR2 SVGAGI. This CDR3 has 14 residues. Trimming cost V 5 bases and J 3 bases; bases outside gene matches: 5. CDR3: CASSHPGQGYEQYF. CDR3 bases: TGTGCCAGCAGTCACCCGGGACAGGGCTACGAGCAGTACTTC.

The rearrangement links TRBV27 to TRBJ1-2, with D tentatively TRBD1 (6 bases). The CDR3 consists of 14 residues. Germline V lookup: CDR1 MNHEY, CDR2 SMNVEV (reference sequence). V was clipped by 4 bases and J by 8 bases, with 17 bases between them. CDR3 in DNA: TGTGCCAGCAGTTCCCGGACAGCCCGAGGGGGCTACACCTTC. This gives the protein CASSSRTARGGYTF.

V gene TRBV5-1 combines with J gene TRBJ1-2, with a tentative D call TRBD1 (6 bases). The CDR3 runs to 13 residues. In germline, CDR1 is SGHRS, CDR2 YFSETQ. The V end was cut by 3 bases, the J end by 8 bases, with 14 bases between. The CDR3, as DNA: TGCGCCAGCAGCTCCACAGGGATGGAAGGCTACACCTTC. As protein: CASSSTGMEGYTF. Variable domain in full (rest from reference TRBV5-1 and TRBJ1-2): KAGVTQTPRYLIKTRGQQVTLSCSPISGHRSVSWYQQTPGQGLQFLFEYFSETQRNKGNFPGRFSGRQFSNSRSEMNVSTLELGDSALYLCASSSTGMEGYTFGSGTRLTVV.